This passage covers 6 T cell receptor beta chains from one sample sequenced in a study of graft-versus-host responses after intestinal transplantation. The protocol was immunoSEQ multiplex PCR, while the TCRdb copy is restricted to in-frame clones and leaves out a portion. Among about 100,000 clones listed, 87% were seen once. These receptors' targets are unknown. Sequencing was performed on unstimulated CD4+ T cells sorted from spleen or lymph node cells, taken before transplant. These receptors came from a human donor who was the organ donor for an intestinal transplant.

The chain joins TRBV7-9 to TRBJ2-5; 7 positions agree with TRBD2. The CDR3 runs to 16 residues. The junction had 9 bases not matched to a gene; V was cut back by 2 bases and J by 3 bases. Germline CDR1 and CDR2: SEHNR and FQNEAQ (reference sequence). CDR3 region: CASSLSSHGGKETQYF. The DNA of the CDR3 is TGTGCCAGCAGCTTATCTTCACACGGGGGGAAAGAGACCCAGTACTTC. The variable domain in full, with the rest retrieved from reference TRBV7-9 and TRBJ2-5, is DTGVSQNPRHKITKRGQNVTFRCDPISEHNRLYWYRQTLGQGPEFLTYFQNEAQLEKSRLLSDRFSAERPKGSFSTLEIQRTEQGDSAMYLCASSLSSHGGKETQYFGPGTRLLVL.

For the CDR3, the DNA is TGTGCCAGCAGCTCTGTACAGGGGAGTGATGGCTACACCTTC. This encodes CASSSVQGSDGYTF. The chain uses TRBV5-6 and TRBJ1-2; 7 bases line up with TRBD1. CDR3 length equals 14 residues. V shed 3 bases, J shed 6 bases, and the junction held 8 bases outside the gene matches. Germline V gene lookup returns CDR1 SGHDT and CDR2 YYEEEE.

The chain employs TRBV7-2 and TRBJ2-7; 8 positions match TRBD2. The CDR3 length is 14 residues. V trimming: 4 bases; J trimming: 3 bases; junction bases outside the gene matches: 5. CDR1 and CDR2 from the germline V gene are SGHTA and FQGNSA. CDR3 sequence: CASSWVAGSYEQYF. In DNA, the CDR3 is TGTGCCAGCAGCTGGGTAGCGGGGAGCTACGAGCAGTACTTC.

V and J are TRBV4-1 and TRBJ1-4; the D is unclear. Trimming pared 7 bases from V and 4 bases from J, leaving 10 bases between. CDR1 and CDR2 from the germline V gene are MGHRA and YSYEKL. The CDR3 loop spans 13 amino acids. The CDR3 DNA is TGCGCCAGCACGAACAGAGTTAATGAAAAACTGTTTTTT. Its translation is CASTNRVNEKLFF.

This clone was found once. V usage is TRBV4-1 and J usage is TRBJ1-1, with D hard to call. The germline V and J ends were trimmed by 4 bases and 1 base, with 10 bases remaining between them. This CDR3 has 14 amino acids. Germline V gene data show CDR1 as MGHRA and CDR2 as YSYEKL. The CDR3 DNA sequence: TGCGCCAGCAGCCGAAGCGGAGGGAACACTGAAGCTTTCTTT. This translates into CASSRSGGNTEAFF.

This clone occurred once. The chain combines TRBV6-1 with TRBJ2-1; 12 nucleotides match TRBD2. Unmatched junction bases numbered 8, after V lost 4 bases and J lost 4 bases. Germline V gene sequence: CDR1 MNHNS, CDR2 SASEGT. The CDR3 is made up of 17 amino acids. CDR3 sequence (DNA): TGTGCCAGCAGTGGCCGACTAGCGGGGGCCAAATACAATGAGCAGTTCTTC. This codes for CASSGRLAGAKYNEQFF.